This T cell receptor beta chain is from a study of early T cells in non-severe SARS-CoV-2 infection (dated by TCRdb to the early 2020s). As for the study more broadly: TCR sequencing used bulk RNA from unsorted whole blood, so alpha and beta chains could not be paired.

A case-control design nested within a healthcare worker cohort in London, UK, was used, with weekly nasopharyngeal swab PCR tests and blood sampling performed. Healthcare workers were recruited during the week of the UK lockdown, between 23 and 31 March 2020, and followed weekly for up to roughly 16 weeks. This clonotype turned up a few times. The antigen this receptor binds is unknown. No clone much larger than this one lies a single base away; base qualities are absent. Library creation used 5' RACE. Sequencing was performed on a NextSeq 500. In the TCR library protocol, unique molecular identifiers were attached to individual cDNA molecules to correct for PCR bias and sequencing error. Sequencing covered both TCR alpha and beta chains, and within each sample the abundances of alpha and beta sequences were tightly co-correlated. The study's own analysis went as follows. Decombinator V4 was used to perform V gene, J gene and CDR3 annotation of TCR sequences. TCRs were defined as expanded if a significant change between any two time points was detected under a Poisson model with p below 0.0001. TCR abundances were normalised to the total number of TCRs sequenced in each sample and reported as counts per million. MAIT TCRs were defined by TRAV1-2 paired with TRAJ12, TRAJ20 or TRAJ33, and iNKT TCRs by TRAV10 paired with TRAJ18. A search of VDJdb, accessed on 1 November 2021, was run for TCRs annotated to CMV, EBV and SARS-CoV-2, with TCRs annotated for multiple antigens excluded. The raw public reads went through TCRdb reprocessing: fastp at Q25, MiXCR clone calling, in-frame beta chains kept. Each record represents a unique CDR3 protein, reported with the most common genes and DNA among its rows. TCRdb, not the original authors, processed these V and J calls. A total of about 67,000 distinct CDR3 sequences appear in this sample, 10% of them only once. Jointly, the top ten make up around 15% of the sample.

Study-wide findings and limitations: Matching against VDJdb was skewed toward anti-spike CD8 responses, likely underestimated virus-specific expansions, and missed private and CD4 specificities.

The CDR3 sequence holds 11 residues, the cysteine and phenylalanine included. The entry retains the CDR3 DNA only, 33 bases that are in frame from base 1. In the germline V gene, CDR1 corresponds to SQVTM and CDR2 to ANQGSEA. The germline ends are 8 bases apart after V is trimmed by 4 bases and J by 5 bases. The sequences come from whole blood, collected at baseline. The sequence was collected from an adult who was a healthcare worker with PCR-confirmed SARS-CoV-2 infection or an uninfected control (not recorded which). Here the chain combines TRBV29-1 and TRBJ2-5; the D gene assignment is ambiguous. The nucleotide sequence reads as follows: TGCAGCGTTGGACCCTTGGAGACCCAGTACTTC. This yields the protein CSVGPLETQYF.